The clone carrying this T cell receptor (beta chain) was picked up a small number of times. Its antigen is not known. The sample belongs to a study of CD8+CD57+ T cells in acquired aplastic anemia. As for the study in general: The sorted CD4+ and CD8+ cells yielded an average roughly 3 ug of DNA.

By flow cytometry, patients selected for sequencing had shown an expansion of CD8+CD57+ cells. TCR beta VDJ and CDR3 profiling used genomic DNA as template. TCRdb reprocessed the reads via MiXCR and lists one record per CDR3 protein. The table includes hundreds of thousands of distinct CDR3 sequences, around 33% detected once. V shed 5 bases and J 14 bases; nucleotides not matched to a gene: 8. CDR1 and CDR2 (germline): SEHNR, FQNEAQ (reference sequence). The CDR3 has 12 residues. Overall study results and limits: Between patients and controls, CD8+ Simpson's diversity did not vary significantly.

V and J are TRBV7-9 and TRBJ2-1, with 8 bases fitting TRBD2. The clonotype comes from a human donor with aplastic anemia. The sequenced material came from sorted CD4+, CD8+, or CD8+CD57+ T cells (not recorded which) from PBMCs. The CDR3 nucleotides read TGTGCCAGCAGCACACAGAGCGGGAGTAAGTTCTTC. Translating it yields CASSTQSGSKFF.